The next 5 T cell receptor beta chains were all read from a single sample in a study of T cells in localized non-small cell lung cancer. Assay used: immunoSEQ multiplex PCR; TCRdb lists only in-frame clones, some missing. The sample has approximately 31,000 clones, 94% seen once; the top ten hold less than 0.8%. Sequences were derived from peripheral blood, sampled before any cancer treatment. The receptors originated from a woman aged 40-69 years with stage I lung adenocarcinoma.

This sequence joins TRBV6-5 and TRBJ1-3, with D perhaps matching TRBD1 (6 bases). V was trimmed by 4 bases and J by 1 base, leaving 8 bases between them. From germline, CDR1 is MNHEY and CDR2 SVGAGI. The CDR3 covers 14 residues. CDR3 residues: CASSLDRSGNTIYF. CDR3 bases: TGTGCCAGCAGTTTGGACAGATCTGGAAACACCATATATTTT.

This chain connects TRBV6-5 to TRBJ2-7; D unclear. The germline gives CDR1 MNHEY, CDR2 SVGAGI. The V and J ends lost 5 bases and 6 bases respectively, with 11 bases between them. This CDR3 spans 12 amino acids. For the CDR3, the DNA is TGTGCCAGCAGTGCGACCCACGTCGAGCAGTACTTC. It encodes CASSATHVEQYF.

This chain uses TRBV2 with TRBJ2-1, with TRBD1 identical over 12 bases. The CDR3 loop spans 18 amino acids. Germline values: CDR1 SNHLY, CDR2 FYNNEI. V trimming: 4 bases; J trimming: 7 bases; junction bases outside the gene matches: 14. DNA of the CDR3: TGTGCCAGCAGTGCGGGACAGGGGGCGGGTACGAGGTTAAATGAGCAGTTCTTC. Translation: CASSAGQGAGTRLNEQFF. Complete variable domain (other parts from reference TRBV2 and TRBJ2-1): EPEVTQTPSHQVTQMGQEVILRCVPISNHLYFYWYRQILGQKVEFLVSFYNNEISEKSEIFDDQFSVERPDGSNFTLKIRSTKLEDSAMYFCASSAGQGAGTRLNEQFFGPGTRLTVL.

V is TRBV5-1 and J is TRBJ2-3; no definite D call. Germline V gene data show CDR1 as SGHRS and CDR2 as YFSETQ. There are 15 residues in the CDR3. V lost 0 bases and J lost 2, with 10 bases in between. This chain's CDR3 is CASSLESLFTDTQYF. The CDR3 region has the DNA TGCGCCAGCAGCTTGGAGTCGCTATTCACAGATACGCAGTATTTT.

The chain couples TRBV9 to TRBJ2-2; D remains unclear. With 4 bases removed from V and 4 bases from J, the gap between germline ends came to 14 bases. Looked up from germline, CDR1 is SGDLS and CDR2 is YYNGEE. The CDR3 consists of 15 residues. CDR3 amino acids: CASSPFLKGTGELFF. CDR3 DNA: TGTGCCAGCAGCCCTTTCCTTAAGGGCACCGGGGAGCTGTTTTTT.